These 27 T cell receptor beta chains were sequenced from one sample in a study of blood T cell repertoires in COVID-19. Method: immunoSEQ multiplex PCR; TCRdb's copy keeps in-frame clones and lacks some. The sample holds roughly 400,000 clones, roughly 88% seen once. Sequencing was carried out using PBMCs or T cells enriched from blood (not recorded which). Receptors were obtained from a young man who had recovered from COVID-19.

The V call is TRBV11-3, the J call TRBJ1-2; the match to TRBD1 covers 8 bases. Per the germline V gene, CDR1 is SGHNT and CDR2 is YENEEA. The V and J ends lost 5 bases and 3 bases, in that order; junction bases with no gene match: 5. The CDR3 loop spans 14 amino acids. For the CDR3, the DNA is TGTGCCAGCAGCAACGGACAGGGCTACTATGGCTACACCTTC. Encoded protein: CASSNGQGYYGYTF.

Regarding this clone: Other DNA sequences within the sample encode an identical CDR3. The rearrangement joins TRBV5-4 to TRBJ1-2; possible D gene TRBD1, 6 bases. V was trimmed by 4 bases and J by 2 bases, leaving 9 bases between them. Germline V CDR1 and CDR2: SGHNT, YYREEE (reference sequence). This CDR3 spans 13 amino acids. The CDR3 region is CASSQTGNYGYTF. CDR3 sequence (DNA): TGTGCCAGCAGCCAGACAGGCAACTATGGCTACACCTTC.

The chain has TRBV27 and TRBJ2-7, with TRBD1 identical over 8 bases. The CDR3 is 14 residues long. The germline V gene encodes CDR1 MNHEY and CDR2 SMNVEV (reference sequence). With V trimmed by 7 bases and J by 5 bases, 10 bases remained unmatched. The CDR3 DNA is TGTGCCAGCAAGAAGGACAGGGTAATCCACGAGCAGTACTTC. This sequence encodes CASKKDRVIHEQYF.

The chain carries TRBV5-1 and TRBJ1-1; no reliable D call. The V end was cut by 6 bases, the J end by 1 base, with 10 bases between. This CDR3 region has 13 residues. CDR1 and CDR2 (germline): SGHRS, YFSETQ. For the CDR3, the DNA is TGCGCCAGCACCCCTACAGCGAACACTGAAGCTTTCTTT. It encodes CASTPTANTEAFF. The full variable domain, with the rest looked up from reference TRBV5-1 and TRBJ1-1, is KAGVTQTPRYLIKTRGQQVTLSCSPISGHRSVSWYQQTPGQGLQFLFEYFSETQRNKGNFPGRFSGRQFSNSRSEMNVSTLELGDSALYLCASTPTANTEAFFGQGTRLTVV.

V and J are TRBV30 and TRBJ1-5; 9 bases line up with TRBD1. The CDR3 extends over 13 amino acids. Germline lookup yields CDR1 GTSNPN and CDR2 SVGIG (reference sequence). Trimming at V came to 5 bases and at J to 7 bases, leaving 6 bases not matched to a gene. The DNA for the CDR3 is TGTGCCTGGGGGACAGGGATAGGCCAGCCCCAGCATTTT. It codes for CAWGTGIGQPQHF.

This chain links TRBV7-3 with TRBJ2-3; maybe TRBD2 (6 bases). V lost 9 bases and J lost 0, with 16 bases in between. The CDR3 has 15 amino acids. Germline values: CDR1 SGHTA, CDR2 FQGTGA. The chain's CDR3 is CASMRDSMSTDTQYF. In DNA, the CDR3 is TGTGCCAGTATGAGGGACTCTATGAGCACAGATACGCAGTATTTT.

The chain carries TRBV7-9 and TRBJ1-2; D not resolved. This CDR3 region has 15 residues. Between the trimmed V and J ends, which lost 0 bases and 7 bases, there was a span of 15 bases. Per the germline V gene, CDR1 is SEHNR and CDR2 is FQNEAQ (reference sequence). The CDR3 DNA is TGTGCCAGCAGCTTAGCTGAGGTTCCCATTTCTGGCTACACCTTC. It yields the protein CASSLAEVPISGYTF.

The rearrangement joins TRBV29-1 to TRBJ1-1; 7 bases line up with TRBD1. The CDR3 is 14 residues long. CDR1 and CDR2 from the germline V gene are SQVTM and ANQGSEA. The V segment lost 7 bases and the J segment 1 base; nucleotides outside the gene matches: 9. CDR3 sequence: CSAKNRGSNTEAFF. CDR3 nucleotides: TGCAGCGCAAAGAACAGGGGCTCGAACACTGAAGCTTTCTTT.

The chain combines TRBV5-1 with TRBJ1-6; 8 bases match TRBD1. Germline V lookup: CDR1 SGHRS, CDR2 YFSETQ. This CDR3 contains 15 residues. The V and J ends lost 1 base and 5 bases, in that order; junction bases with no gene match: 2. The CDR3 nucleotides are TGCGCCAGCAGCTTGACAGGGGGGAATAATTCACCCCTCCACTTT. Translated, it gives CASSLTGGNNSPLHF.

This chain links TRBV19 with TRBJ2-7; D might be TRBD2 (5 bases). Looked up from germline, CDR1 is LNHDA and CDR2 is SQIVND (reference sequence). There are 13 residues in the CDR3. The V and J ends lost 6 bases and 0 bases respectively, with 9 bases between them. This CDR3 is CASRVAGSYEQYF. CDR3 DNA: TGTGCCAGTAGGGTGGCGGGCTCCTACGAGCAGTACTTC.

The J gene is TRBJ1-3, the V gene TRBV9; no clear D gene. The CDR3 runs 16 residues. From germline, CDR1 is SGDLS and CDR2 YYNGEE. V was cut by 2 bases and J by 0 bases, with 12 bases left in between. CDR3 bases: TGTGCCAGCAGCGTCCAACCTGGCAGCTCTGGAAACACCATATATTTT. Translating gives CASSVQPGSSGNTIYF.

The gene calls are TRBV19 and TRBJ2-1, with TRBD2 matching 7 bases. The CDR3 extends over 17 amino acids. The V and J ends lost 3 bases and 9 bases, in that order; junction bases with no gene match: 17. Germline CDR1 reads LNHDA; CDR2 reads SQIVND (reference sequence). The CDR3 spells CASSMIAGEVRDPEQFF. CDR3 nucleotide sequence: TGTGCCAGTAGTATGATCGCGGGAGAAGTTAGGGACCCTGAGCAGTTCTTC.

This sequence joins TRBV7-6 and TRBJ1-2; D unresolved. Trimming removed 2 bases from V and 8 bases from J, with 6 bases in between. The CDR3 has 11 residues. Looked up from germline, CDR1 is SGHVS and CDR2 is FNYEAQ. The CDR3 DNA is TGTGCCAGCAGCTTAAATAGCGGCTACACCTTC. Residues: CASSLNSGYTF. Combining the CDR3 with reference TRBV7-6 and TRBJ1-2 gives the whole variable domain GAGVSQSPRYKVTKRGQDVALRCDPISGHVSLYWYRQALGQGPEFLTYFNYEAQQDKSGLPNDRFSAERPEGSISTLTIQRTEQRDSAMYRCASSLNSGYTFGSGTRLTVV.

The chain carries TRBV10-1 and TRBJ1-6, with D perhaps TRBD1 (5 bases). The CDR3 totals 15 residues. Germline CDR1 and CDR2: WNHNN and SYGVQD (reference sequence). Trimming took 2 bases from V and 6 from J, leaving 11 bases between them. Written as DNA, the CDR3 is TGCGCCAGCAGTGAGGACAGCAATTCTAATTCACCCCTCCACTTT. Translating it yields CASSEDSNSNSPLHF.

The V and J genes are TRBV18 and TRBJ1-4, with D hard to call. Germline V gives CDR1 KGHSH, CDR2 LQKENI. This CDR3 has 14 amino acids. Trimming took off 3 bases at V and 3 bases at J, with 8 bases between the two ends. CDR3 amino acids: CASSPRSPNEKLFF. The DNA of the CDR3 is TGTGCCAGCTCACCGCGGAGTCCTAATGAAAAACTGTTTTTT.

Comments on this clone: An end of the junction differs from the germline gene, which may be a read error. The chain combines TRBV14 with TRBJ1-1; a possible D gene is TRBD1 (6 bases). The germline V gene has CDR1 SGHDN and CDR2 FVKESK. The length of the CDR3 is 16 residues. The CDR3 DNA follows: TGTGCCAGCAGCCAAGGGGGGCCGATTCGACACACTGGAGCTTTCTTT. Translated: CASSQGGPIRHTGAFF.

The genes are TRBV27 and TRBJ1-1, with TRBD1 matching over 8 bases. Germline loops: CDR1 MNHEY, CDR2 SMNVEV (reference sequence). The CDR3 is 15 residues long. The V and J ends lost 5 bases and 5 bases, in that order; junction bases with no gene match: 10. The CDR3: CASSPDRQGATEAFF. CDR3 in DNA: TGTGCCAGCAGTCCCGACCGCCAGGGGGCGACTGAAGCTTTCTTT.

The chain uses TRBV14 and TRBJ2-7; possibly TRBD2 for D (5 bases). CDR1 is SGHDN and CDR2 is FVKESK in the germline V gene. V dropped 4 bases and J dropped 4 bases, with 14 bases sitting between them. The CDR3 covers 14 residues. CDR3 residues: CASSLNLGEYEQYF. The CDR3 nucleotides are TGTGCCAGCAGCCTCAACTTGGGAGAGTACGAGCAGTACTTC.

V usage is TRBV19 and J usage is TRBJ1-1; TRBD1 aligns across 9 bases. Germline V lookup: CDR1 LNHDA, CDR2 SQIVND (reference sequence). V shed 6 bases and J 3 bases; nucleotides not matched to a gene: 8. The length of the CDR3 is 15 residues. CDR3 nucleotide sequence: TGTGCCAGTAGGCCTCCGGGACAGGGATACACTGAAGCTTTCTTT. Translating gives CASRPPGQGYTEAFF.

This CDR3 reads CASSQENRDPAPLHF. The CDR3 region has the DNA TGCGCCAGCAGCCAGGAGAACAGGGACCCAGCACCCCTCCACTTT. The rearrangement links TRBV4-1 to TRBJ1-6, with a tentative D call TRBD1 (6 bases). Trimming left V 3 bases short and J 11 bases short, with 17 bases between. Germline lookup yields CDR1 MGHRA and CDR2 YSYEKL. The CDR3 is 15 residues long.

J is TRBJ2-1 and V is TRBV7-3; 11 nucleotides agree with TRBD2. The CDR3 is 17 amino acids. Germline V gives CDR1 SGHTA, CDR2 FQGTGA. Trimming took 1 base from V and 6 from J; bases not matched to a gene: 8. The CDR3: CASSLKARLAGSNEQFF. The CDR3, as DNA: TGTGCCAGCAGCTTAAAGGCCCGACTAGCGGGATCCAATGAGCAGTTCTTC.

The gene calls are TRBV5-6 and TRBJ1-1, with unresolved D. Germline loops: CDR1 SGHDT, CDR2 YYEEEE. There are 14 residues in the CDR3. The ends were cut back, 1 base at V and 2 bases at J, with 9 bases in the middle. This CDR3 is CASSLYRINTEAFF. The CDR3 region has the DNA TGTGCCAGCAGCTTGTACAGAATTAACACTGAAGCTTTCTTT.

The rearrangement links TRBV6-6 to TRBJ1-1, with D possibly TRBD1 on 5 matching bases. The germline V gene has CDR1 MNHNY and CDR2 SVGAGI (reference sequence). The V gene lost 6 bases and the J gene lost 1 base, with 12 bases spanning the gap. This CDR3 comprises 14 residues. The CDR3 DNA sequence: TGTGCCAGCAGGCCAAGAGACAGGAACACTGAAGCTTTCTTT. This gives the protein CASRPRDRNTEAFF.

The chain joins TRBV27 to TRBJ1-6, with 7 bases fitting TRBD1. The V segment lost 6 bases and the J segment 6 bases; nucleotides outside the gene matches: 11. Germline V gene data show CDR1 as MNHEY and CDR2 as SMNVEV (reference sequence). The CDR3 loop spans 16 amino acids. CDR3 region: CASSRNRDRFNSPLHF. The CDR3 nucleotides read TGTGCCAGCAGCCGAAACCGGGACAGATTTAATTCACCCCTCCACTTT.

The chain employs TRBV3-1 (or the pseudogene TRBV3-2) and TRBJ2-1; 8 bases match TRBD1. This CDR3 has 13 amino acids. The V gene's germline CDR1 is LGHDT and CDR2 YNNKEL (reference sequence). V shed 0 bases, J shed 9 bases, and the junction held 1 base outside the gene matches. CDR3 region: CASSQDQGAEQFF. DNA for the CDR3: TGTGCCAGCAGCCAAGATCAGGGGGCTGAGCAGTTCTTC.

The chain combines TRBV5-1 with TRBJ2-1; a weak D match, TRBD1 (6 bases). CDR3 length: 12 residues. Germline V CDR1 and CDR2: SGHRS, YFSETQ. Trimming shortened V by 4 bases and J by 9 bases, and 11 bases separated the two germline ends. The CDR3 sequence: CASSPGEGEQFF. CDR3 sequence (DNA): TGCGCCAGCAGCCCAGGGGAAGGTGAGCAGTTCTTC.

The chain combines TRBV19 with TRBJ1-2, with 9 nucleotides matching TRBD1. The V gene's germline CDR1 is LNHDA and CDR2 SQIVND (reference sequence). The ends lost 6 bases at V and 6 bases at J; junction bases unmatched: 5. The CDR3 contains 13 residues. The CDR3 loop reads CASSPGQGNGYTF. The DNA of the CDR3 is TGTGCCAGTAGCCCGGGACAGGGTAATGGCTACACCTTC.